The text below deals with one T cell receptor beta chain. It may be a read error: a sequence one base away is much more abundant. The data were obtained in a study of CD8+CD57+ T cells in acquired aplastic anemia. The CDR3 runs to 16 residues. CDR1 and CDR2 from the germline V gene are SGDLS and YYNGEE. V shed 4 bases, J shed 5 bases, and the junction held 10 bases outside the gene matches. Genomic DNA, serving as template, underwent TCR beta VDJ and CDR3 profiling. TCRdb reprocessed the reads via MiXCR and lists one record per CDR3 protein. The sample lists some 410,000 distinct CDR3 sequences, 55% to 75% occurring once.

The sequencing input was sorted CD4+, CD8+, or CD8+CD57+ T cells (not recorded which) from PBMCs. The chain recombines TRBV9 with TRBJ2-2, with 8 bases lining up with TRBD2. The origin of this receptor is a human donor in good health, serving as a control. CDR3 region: CASSSGGGPFTGELFF. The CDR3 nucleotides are TGTGCCAGCAGCTCTGGCGGGGGGCCGTTTACCGGGGAGCTGTTTTTT.